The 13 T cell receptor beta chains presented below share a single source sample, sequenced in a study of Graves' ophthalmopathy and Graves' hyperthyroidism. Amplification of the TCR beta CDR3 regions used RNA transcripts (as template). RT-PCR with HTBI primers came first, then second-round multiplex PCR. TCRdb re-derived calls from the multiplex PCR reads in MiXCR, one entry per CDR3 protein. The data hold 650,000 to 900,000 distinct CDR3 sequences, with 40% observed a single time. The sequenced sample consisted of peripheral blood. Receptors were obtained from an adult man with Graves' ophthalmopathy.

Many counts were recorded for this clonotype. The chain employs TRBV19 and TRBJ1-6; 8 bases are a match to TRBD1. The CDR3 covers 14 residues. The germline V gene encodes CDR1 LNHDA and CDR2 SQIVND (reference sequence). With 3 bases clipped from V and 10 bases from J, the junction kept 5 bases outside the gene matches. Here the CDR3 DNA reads TGTGCCAGTAGTATGGGGACAGGTCGGTCACCCCTCCACTTT. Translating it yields CASSMGTGRSPLHF.

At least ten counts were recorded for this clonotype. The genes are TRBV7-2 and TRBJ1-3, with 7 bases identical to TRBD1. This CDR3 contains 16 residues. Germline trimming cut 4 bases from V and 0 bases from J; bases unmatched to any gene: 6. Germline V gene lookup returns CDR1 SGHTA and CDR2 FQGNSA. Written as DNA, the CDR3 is TGTGCCAGCAGCTCCCAACAGGGGCTCTCTGGAAACACCATATATTTT. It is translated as CASSSQQGLSGNTIYF.

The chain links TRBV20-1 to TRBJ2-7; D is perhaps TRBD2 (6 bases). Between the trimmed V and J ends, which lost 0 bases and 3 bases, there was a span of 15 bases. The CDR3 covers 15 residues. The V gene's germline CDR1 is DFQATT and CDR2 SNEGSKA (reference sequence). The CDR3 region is CSARDRGGSFYEQYF. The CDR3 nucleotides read TGCAGTGCTAGAGATCGGGGAGGCTCGTTCTACGAGCAGTACTTC.

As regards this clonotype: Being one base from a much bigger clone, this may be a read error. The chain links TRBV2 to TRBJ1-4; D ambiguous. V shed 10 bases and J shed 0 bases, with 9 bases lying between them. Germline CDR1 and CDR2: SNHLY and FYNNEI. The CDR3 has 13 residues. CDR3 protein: CAIRETTNEKLFF. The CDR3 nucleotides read TGTGCCATCCGGGAGACAACTAATGAAAAACTGTTTTTT.

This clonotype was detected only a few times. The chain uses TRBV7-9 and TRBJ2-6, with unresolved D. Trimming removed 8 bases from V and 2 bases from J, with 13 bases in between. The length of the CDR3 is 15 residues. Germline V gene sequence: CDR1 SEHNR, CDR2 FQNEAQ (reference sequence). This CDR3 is CASGVPKAGANVLTF. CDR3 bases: TGTGCCAGCGGGGTCCCAAAAGCTGGGGCCAACGTCCTGACTTTC.

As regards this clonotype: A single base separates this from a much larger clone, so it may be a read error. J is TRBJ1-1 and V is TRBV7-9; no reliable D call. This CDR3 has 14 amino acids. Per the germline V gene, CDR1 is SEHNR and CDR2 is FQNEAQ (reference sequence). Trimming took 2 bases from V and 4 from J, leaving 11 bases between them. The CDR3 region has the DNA TGTGCCAGCAGCTTATCCAGCCAGCCCACTGAAGCTTTCTTT. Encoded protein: CASSLSSQPTEAFF.

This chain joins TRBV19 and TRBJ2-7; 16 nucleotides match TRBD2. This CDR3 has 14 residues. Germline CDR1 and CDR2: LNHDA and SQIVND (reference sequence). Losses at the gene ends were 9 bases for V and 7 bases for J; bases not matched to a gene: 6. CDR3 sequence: CASRGTSGGDEQYF. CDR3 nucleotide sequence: TGTGCCAGCAGGGGGACTAGCGGGGGGGATGAGCAGTACTTC.

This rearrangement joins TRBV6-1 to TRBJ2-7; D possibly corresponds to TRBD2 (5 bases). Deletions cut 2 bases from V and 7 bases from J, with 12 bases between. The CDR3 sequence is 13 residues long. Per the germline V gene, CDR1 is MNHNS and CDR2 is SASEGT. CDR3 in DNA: TGTGCCAGCAGTGAACGCGGGCGTTGGGAGCAGTACTTC. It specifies CASSERGRWEQYF.

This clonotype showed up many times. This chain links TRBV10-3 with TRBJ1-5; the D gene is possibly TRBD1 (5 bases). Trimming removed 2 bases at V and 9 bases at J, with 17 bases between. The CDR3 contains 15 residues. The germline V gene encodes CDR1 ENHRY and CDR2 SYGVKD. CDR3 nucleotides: TGTGCCATCAGTGAGGGGACCCTAGGGTTCGGGCCCCAGCATTTT. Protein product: CAISEGTLGFGPQHF.

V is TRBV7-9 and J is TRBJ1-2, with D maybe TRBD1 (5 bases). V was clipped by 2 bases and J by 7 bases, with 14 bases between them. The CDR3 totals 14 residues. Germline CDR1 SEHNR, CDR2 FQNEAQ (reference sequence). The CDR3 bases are TGTGCCAGCAGCTTAATGGAAGGGGCTCTTGGCTACACCTTC. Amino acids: CASSLMEGALGYTF.

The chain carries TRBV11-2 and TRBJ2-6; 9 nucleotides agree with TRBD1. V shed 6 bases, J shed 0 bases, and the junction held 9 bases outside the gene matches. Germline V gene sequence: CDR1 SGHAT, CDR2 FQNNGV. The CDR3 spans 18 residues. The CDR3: CASSSAGQGSSGANVLTF. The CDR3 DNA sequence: TGTGCCAGCAGTTCAGCCGGACAGGGGAGCTCTGGGGCCAACGTCCTGACTTTC.

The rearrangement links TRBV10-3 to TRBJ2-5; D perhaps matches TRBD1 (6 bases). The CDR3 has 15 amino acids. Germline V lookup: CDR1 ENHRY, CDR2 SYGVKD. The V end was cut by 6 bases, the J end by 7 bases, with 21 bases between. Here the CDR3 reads CAISRNQGRSGTQYF. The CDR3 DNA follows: TGTGCCATCAGCCGTAATCAGGGGCGGTCTGGGACCCAGTACTTC.

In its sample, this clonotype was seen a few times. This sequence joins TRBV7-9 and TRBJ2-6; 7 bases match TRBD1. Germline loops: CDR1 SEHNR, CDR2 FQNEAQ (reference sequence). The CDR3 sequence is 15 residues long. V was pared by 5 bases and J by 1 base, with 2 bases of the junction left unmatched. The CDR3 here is CASSPGQSGANVLTF. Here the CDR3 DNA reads TGTGCCAGCAGCCCGGGACAGTCTGGGGCCAACGTCCTGACTTTC.